Reported below is one T cell receptor (beta chain). Its antigen is not known. These data are taken from a study of regulatory T cells in long-lasting Graves disease. Regarding the study as a whole: TRBV28, TRBJ1-2 and TRBJ2-5 were favored in persistent disease. New patients shared 950 to 1,000 public clonotypes, fewer than the roughly 2,700 shared by persistent patients.

iRepertoire HTBI primers and Arm-PCR of CDR3 regions built TCR beta libraries. TCRdb re-called the multiplex PCR reads through MiXCR, storing one row per CDR3 protein. The table has about 430,000 distinct CDR3 sequences, roughly 15% seen once. Specified time point: newly diagnosed GD, antithyroid drugs for less than 3 months. Isolated PBMC RNA provided the starting material for the TCR library. Criteria from the American Thyroid Association guidelines were applied to diagnose Graves' disease. CDR3 size: 15 residues. V dropped 3 bases and J dropped 3 bases, with 14 bases sitting between them. These same data were also listed under a study on T cells in Graves' hyperthyroidism and ophthalmopathy. From that study: In the first-round RT-PCR of the TCR CDR3, the HTBI primer set was used.

V is TRBV12-3 or TRBV12-4 and J is TRBJ1-2, with TRBD1 as a possible D gene (5 bases). The sequencing here drew on peripheral blood mononuclear cells (PBMCs), taken at new diagnosis, from a patient treated with antithyroid drugs. This clonotype originated in a woman in her thirties or forties with Graves disease. The chain's CDR3 is CASSFSIDSYYGYTF. Written as DNA, the CDR3 is TGTGCCAGCAGTTTTTCCATAGACAGCTACTATGGCTACACCTTC.